This T cell receptor (beta chain) was captured by sequencing in a study of T cell responses to AZD1222 COVID-19 vaccine. Generated by immunoSEQ multiplex PCR, the TCRdb table keeps only in-frame clones and is missing some. The sample shows some 120,000 clones, roughly 91% of them seen only once. The V end was cut by 4 bases, the J end by 2 bases, with 12 bases between. The CDR3 is made up of 14 amino acids. CDR1 is SGHRS, CDR2 YFSETQ, per germline. The sequencing here drew on peripheral blood, taken on day 0 of MenACWY control vaccination. The TCR sequence derives from an adult in good health. This chain joins TRBV5-1 and TRBJ2-5; D gene uncertain. The CDR3 DNA sequence: TGCGCCAGCAGCAAGGATTCTGGGCAAGAGACCCAGTACTTC. This gives the protein CASSKDSGQETQYF. Full variable domain (outside the CDR3, taken from reference TRBV5-1 and TRBJ2-5): KAGVTQTPRYLIKTRGQQVTLSCSPISGHRSVSWYQQTPGQGLQFLFEYFSETQRNKGNFPGRFSGRQFSNSRSEMNVSTLELGDSALYLCASSKDSGQETQYFGPGTRLLVL.